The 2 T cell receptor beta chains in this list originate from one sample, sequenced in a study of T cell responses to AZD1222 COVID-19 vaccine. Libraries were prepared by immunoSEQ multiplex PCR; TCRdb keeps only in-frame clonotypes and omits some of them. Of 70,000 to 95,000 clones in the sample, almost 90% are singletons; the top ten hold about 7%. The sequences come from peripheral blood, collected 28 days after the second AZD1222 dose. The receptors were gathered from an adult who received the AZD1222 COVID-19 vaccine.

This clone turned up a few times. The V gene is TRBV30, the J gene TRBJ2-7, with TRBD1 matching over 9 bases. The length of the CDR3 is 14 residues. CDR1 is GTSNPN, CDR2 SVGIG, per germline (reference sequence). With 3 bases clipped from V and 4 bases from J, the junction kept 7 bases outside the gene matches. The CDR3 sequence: CAWSTGTGLYEQYF. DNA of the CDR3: TGTGCCTGGAGCACCGGGACAGGGTTATACGAGCAGTACTTC.

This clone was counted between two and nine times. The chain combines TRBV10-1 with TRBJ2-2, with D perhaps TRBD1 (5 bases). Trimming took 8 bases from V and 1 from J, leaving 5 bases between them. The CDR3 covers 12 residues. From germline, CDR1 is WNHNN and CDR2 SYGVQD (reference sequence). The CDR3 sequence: CASQGNTGELFF. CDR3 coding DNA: TGCGCCAGCCAGGGGAACACCGGGGAGCTGTTTTTT.